A single sample gave rise to the 8 T cell receptor beta chains below, sequenced in a study of cytomegalovirus exposure and HLA in healthy donors. The PCR made use of 60 Vbeta and 13 Jbeta primers. TCRdb's table, derived via immunoSEQ multiplex PCR, lists solely in-frame clones and lacks some. In the table there are some 180,000 clones, about four fifths of which are singletons. The specimen was PBMCs. These receptors were taken from a female donor in good health and CMV-seronegative.

The chain combines TRBV27 with TRBJ1-2, with 9 bases aligning to TRBD1. After removal of 5 bases from V and 3 bases from J, the junction contained 10 bases not matched to a gene. The length of the CDR3 is 16 residues. Germline assignment: CDR1 MNHEY and CDR2 SMNVEV (reference sequence). The CDR3 DNA sequence: TGTGCCAGCAGTCCGGGGCCTAACAGGGGGCACTATGGCTACACCTTC. This codes for CASSPGPNRGHYGYTF.

The chain carries TRBV9 and TRBJ1-2; D uncertain. CDR1 SGDLS and CDR2 YYNGEE come from the germline V gene. The CDR3 is made up of 12 amino acids. Trimming removed 0 bases at V and 8 bases at J, with 8 bases between. CDR3 amino acids: CASSVAGGGYTF. The CDR3 DNA reads as TGTGCCAGCAGCGTAGCCGGCGGGGGCTACACCTTC.

This clone was recorded a few times. The J gene is TRBJ2-7, the V gene TRBV5-5, with D perhaps matching TRBD1 (8 bases). Germline V gene lookup returns CDR1 SGHKS and CDR2 YYEKEE (reference sequence). Trimming shortened V by 2 bases and J by 3 bases, and 12 bases separated the two germline ends. This CDR3 has 14 amino acids. The CDR3 region is CASSLQGGVYEQYF. The CDR3 DNA follows: TGTGCCAGCAGCTTACAGGGGGGGGTCTACGAGCAGTACTTC.

In its sample, this clone was seen a few times. The chain has TRBV28 and TRBJ2-4; 8 bases map to TRBD2. J gave up 5 bases and V 3 bases, and 6 bases lay outside the gene matches. The CDR3 runs to 15 residues. The germline CDR1 and CDR2 sequences are MDHEN and SYDVKM. Written as DNA, the CDR3 is TGTGCCAGCAGTTTCCTCTCGGGGGGGCAAAACATTCAGTACTTC. Translated, it gives CASSFLSGGQNIQYF.

This chain links TRBV19 with TRBJ2-1; TRBD1 agrees at 8 bases. Unmatched junction bases numbered 12, after V lost 9 bases and J lost 8 bases. The CDR3 sequence is 14 residues long. The germline CDR1 and CDR2 sequences are LNHDA and SQIVND (reference sequence). The CDR3 loop reads CASAGGAGYDEQFF. DNA for the CDR3: TGTGCCAGCGCAGGGGGCGCTGGTTATGATGAGCAGTTCTTC.

The V gene is TRBV4-1, the J gene TRBJ1-1; D unclear. Germline lookup yields CDR1 MGHRA and CDR2 YSYEKL. This CDR3 comprises 14 residues. V dropped 0 bases and J dropped 1 base, with 6 bases sitting between them. The CDR3 sequence: CASSQEIRNTEAFF. In nucleotides, the CDR3 is TGCGCCAGCAGCCAAGAAATCAGGAACACTGAAGCTTTCTTT.

This rearrangement joins TRBV2 to TRBJ2-3; 8 nucleotides align to TRBD2. V dropped 4 bases and J dropped 2; count of bases not matched to a gene: 8. This CDR3 is built from 16 residues. The germline V gene encodes CDR1 SNHLY and CDR2 FYNNEI. CDR3 coding DNA: TGTGCCAGCAGTGTAACAGCGGGGGATCCCACAGATACGCAGTATTTT. Its translation is CASSVTAGDPTDTQYF.

V usage is TRBV7-2 and J usage is TRBJ2-7; 8 bases are a match to TRBD2. This CDR3 has 15 amino acids. V dropped 2 bases and J dropped 3; count of bases not matched to a gene: 6. CDR1 and CDR2 (germline): SGHTA, FQGNSA. In DNA form, the CDR3 reads TGTGCCAGCAGCTTATCCCCCGGGACTAGCTACGAGCAGTACTTC. The encoded protein is CASSLSPGTSYEQYF. Using reference TRBV7-2 and TRBJ2-7 for the parts outside the CDR3, the full variable domain is GAGVSQSPSNKVTEKGKDVELRCDPISGHTALYWYRQSLGQGLEFLIYFQGNSAPDKSGLPSDRFSAERTGGSVSTLTIQRTQQEDSAVYLCASSLSPGTSYEQYFGPGTRLTVT.